The T cell receptor beta chain described here comes from a study of OX40 agonist ivuxolimab in advanced cancers. The protocol was immunoSEQ multiplex PCR, while the TCRdb copy is restricted to in-frame clones and leaves out a portion. The sample records 70,000 to 90,000 clones, about 85% being singletons. Germline V gene data show CDR1 as SGHKS and CDR2 as YYEKEE (reference sequence). The CDR3 spans 16 residues. Trimming left V 4 bases short and J 0 bases short, with 14 bases between. The source was CD4+ or CD8+ T cells sorted from blood, collected in a trial of the OX40 agonist ivuxolimab. This clonotype was obtained from an adult with an advanced solid tumor such as melanoma, head and neck, liver or kidney cancer. The chain links TRBV5-5 to TRBJ1-3; D is ambiguous. The CDR3 DNA is TGTGCCAGCAGCCCGGCGGGCCGAAGCTCTGGAAACACCATATATTTT. This codes for CASSPAGRSSGNTIYF.